This T cell receptor (beta chain) was identified in a study of blood T cell repertoires in COVID-19. Turning to this clone: This sample includes further DNA sequences coding for the same CDR3.

Recruits, aged about 18 to 95 years, lived in about two dozen US areas. CDR1 and CDR2 (germline): LNHDA, SQIVND (reference sequence). The V gene lost 6 bases and the J gene lost 3 bases, with 14 bases spanning the gap. The CDR3 contains 14 residues. Authors' processing steps: Scientists estimated how many nucleated cells there were by amplifying reference gene primers. TCRdb keeps only in-frame clones here, not all; method: immunoSEQ multiplex PCR. V, J and clone size are taken as reported in that table, and D and trimming were inferred from the DNA itself. The sample contains 290,000 or so clones, around nine tenths of which appear only once.

The chain couples TRBV19 to TRBJ2-5, with D possibly matching TRBD2 (6 bases). The clonotype was recovered from a woman in her late teens or twenties who had recovered from COVID-19. What was sequenced was PBMCs or T cells enriched from blood (not recorded which). The CDR3 DNA is TGTGCCAGTAGCCCGCGTGGCGGGGAAGAGACCCAGTACTTC. Its protein product is CASSPRGGEETQYF.